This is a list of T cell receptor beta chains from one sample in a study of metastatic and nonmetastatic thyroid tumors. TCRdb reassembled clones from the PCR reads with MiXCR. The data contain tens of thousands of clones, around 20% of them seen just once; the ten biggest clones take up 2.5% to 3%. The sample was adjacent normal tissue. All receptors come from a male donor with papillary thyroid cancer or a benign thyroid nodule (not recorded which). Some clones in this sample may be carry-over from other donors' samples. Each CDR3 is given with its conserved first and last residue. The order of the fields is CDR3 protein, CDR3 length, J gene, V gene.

CDR3 protein: CASSPTTVGEQFF
CDR3 length: 13
J gene: TRBJ2-1
V gene: TRBV28

CDR3 protein: CASSPLLADGNQPQHF
CDR3 length: 16
J gene: TRBJ1-5
V gene: TRBV28

CDR3 protein: CASRLSSAGVGGELFF
CDR3 length: 16
J gene: TRBJ2-2
V gene: TRBV11-1

CDR3 protein: CASSSRGGGKETQYF
CDR3 length: 15
J gene: TRBJ2-5
V gene: TRBV13

CDR3 protein: CASRGYEQYF
CDR3 length: 10
J gene: TRBJ2-7
V gene: TRBV6-2/TRBV6-3

CDR3 protein: CDSSMGTSGRALDTQYF
CDR3 length: 17
J gene: TRBJ2-3
V gene: TRBV12-3/TRBV12-4

CDR3 protein: CASSDRMDYGYTF
CDR3 length: 13
J gene: TRBJ1-2
V gene: TRBV2

CDR3 protein: CSAALGAYYEQYF
CDR3 length: 13
J gene: TRBJ2-7
V gene: TRBV20-1

CDR3 protein: CATSVPTSQDTQYF
CDR3 length: 14
J gene: TRBJ2-3
V gene: TRBV24-1

CDR3 protein: CASSLEMTGNYEQYF
CDR3 length: 15
J gene: TRBJ2-7
V gene: TRBV7-6

CDR3 protein: CASSFRGGAASGANVLTF
CDR3 length: 18
J gene: TRBJ2-6
V gene: TRBV12-3/TRBV12-4

CDR3 protein: CASSVSPGMNTEAFF
CDR3 length: 15
J gene: TRBJ1-1
V gene: TRBV10-1

CDR3 protein: CASSPVLGGGNEQFF
CDR3 length: 15
J gene: TRBJ2-1
V gene: TRBV7-3

CDR3 protein: CASSLGPQVGYTF
CDR3 length: 13
J gene: TRBJ1-2
V gene: TRBV5-1

CDR3 protein: CASSPTRGLAGEQYF
CDR3 length: 15
J gene: TRBJ2-7
V gene: TRBV6-1

CDR3 protein: CASSQDRGLYEQYF
CDR3 length: 14
J gene: TRBJ2-7
V gene: TRBV2

CDR3 protein: CASTPKGTGTNYGYNF
CDR3 length: 16
J gene: TRBJ1-2
V gene: TRBV19

CDR3 protein: CASSLELAGGKDEQFF
CDR3 length: 16
J gene: TRBJ2-1
V gene: TRBV5-1

CDR3 protein: CASSLASNTEAFF
CDR3 length: 13
J gene: TRBJ1-1
V gene: TRBV5-1

CDR3 protein: CARSLLAYYNEQVF
CDR3 length: 14
J gene: TRBJ2-1
V gene: TRBV5-1

CDR3 protein: CASSLWGNTEAFF
CDR3 length: 13
J gene: TRBJ1-1
V gene: TRBV11-2

CDR3 protein: CASSNSVKAQYF
CDR3 length: 12
J gene: TRBJ2-5
V gene: TRBV6-2/TRBV6-3

CDR3 protein: CAWSPTVNYEQYF
CDR3 length: 13
J gene: TRBJ2-7
V gene: TRBV30

CDR3 protein: CASSLMGGGNTIYF
CDR3 length: 14
J gene: TRBJ1-3
V gene: TRBV12-3/TRBV12-4

CDR3 protein: CASSTGTRRQGGELFF
CDR3 length: 16
J gene: TRBJ2-2
V gene: TRBV5-4

CDR3 protein: CASSLARLALAGVSTGELFF
CDR3 length: 20
J gene: TRBJ2-2
V gene: TRBV7-6

CDR3 protein: CASSFPNLAGGSDEQFF
CDR3 length: 17
J gene: TRBJ2-1
V gene: TRBV28

CDR3 protein: CASSFHDRALSPLHF
CDR3 length: 15
J gene: TRBJ1-6
V gene: TRBV5-4

CDR3 protein: CAWSRSGSGSYNEQFF
CDR3 length: 16
J gene: TRBJ2-1
V gene: TRBV30